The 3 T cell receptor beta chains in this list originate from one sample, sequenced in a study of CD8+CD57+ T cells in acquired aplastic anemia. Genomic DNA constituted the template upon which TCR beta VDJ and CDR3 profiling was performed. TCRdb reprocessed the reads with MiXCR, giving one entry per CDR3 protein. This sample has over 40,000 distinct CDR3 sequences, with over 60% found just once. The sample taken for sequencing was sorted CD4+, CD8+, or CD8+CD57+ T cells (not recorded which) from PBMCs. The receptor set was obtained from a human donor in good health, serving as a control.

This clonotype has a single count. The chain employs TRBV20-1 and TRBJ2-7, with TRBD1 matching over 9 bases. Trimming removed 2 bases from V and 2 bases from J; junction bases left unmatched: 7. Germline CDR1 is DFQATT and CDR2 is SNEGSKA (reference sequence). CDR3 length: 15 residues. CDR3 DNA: TGCAGTGCTAGATCCGGGACAGGGACTACCTACGAGCAGTACTTC. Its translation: CSARSGTGTTYEQYF.

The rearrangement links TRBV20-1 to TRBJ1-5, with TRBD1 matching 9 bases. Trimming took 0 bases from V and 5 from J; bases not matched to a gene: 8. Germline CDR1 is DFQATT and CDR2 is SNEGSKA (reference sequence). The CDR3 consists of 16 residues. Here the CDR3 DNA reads TGCAGTGCTAGAGATGGGGGACAGGGCAGGGATCAGCCCCAGCATTTT. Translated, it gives CSARDGGQGRDQPQHF.

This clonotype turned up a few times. CDR3 sequence: CASSDGSYEQYF. CDR3 nucleotide sequence: TGCGCCAGCAGTGATGGGTCCTACGAGCAGTACTTC. The V and J genes are TRBV10-2 and TRBJ2-7; D gene ambiguous. The germline gives CDR1 WSHSY, CDR2 SAAADI. Trimming removed 3 bases at V and 1 base at J, with 4 bases between. This CDR3 is 12 amino acids long.